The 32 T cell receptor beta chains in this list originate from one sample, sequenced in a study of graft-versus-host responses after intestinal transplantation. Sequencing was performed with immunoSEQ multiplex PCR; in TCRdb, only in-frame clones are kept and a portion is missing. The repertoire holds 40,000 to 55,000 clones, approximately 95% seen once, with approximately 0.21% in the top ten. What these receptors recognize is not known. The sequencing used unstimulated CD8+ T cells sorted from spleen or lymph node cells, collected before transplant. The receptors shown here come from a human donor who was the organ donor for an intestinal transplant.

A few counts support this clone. The CDR3 DNA reads TGTGCCAGCAGCGGGGGGACTGTGAACACCGGGGAGCTGTTTTTT. This sequence encodes CASSGGTVNTGELFF. The chain is built from TRBV5-6 and TRBJ2-2; D perhaps matches TRBD2 (6 bases). In germline, CDR1 is SGHDT, CDR2 YYEEEE. The CDR3 contains 15 residues. Trimming stripped 4 bases from V and 1 base from J, with 11 bases between.

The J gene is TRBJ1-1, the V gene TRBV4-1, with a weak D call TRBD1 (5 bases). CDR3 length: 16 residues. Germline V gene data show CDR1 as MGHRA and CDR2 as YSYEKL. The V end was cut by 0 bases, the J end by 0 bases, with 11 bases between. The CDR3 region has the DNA TGCGCCAGCAGCCAAGATTGGCAGGGTATGAACACTGAAGCTTTCTTT. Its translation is CASSQDWQGMNTEAFF.

CDR3 amino acids: CATVGQGIEQYF. CDR3 bases: TGTGCCACCGTCGGACAGGGCATCGAGCAGTACTTC. The chain uses TRBV6-1 and TRBJ2-7, with 8 bases that match TRBD1. V shed 10 bases and J 6 bases; nucleotides not matched to a gene: 8. The CDR3 contains 12 residues. Germline-derived CDR1 and CDR2 are MNHNS and SASEGT.

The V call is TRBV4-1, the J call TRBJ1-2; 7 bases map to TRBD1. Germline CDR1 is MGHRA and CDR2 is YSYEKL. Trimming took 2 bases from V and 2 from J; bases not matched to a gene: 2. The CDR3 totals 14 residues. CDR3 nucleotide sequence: TGCGCCAGCAGCCAACGGACAGGCAACTATGGCTACACCTTC. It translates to CASSQRTGNYGYTF.

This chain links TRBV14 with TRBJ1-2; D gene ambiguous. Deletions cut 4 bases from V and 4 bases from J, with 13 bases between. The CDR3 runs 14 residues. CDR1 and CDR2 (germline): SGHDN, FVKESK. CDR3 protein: CASSPYLGSYGYTF. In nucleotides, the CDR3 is TGTGCCAGCAGCCCCTATTTGGGGTCCTATGGCTACACCTTC.

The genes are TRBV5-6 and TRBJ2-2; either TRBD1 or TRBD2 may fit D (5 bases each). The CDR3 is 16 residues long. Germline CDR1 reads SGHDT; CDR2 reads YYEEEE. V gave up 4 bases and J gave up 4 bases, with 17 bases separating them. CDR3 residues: CASSVTSRGATGELFF. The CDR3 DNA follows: TGTGCCAGCAGCGTGACCAGCCGAGGGGCCACCGGGGAGCTGTTTTTT.

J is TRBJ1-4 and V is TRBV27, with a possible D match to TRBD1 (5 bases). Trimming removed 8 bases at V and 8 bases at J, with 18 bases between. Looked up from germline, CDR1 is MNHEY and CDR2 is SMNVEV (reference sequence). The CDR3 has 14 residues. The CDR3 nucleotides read TGTGCCAGCGCCGGGGGGTTTAAGGGGGAAAAACTGTTTTTT. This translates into CASAGGFKGEKLFF.

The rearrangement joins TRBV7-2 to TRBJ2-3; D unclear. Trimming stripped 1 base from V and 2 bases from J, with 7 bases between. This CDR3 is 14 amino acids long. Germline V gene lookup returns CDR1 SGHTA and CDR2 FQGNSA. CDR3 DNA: TGTGCCAGCAGCTTAGAAGGTTACACAGATACGCAGTATTTT. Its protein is CASSLEGYTDTQYF.

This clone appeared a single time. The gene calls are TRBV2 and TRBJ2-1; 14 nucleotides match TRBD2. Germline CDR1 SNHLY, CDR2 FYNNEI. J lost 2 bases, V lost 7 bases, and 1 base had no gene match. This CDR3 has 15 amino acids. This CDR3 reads CASKTSGGAYNEQFF. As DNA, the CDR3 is TGTGCCAGCAAGACTAGCGGGGGGGCCTACAATGAGCAGTTCTTC.

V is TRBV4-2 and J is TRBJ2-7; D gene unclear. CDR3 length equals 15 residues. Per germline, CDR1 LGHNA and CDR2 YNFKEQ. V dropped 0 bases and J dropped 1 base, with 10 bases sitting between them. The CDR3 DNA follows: TGTGCCAGCAGCCAAGATAAATTGGAGTCCTACGAGCAGTACTTC. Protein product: CASSQDKLESYEQYF.

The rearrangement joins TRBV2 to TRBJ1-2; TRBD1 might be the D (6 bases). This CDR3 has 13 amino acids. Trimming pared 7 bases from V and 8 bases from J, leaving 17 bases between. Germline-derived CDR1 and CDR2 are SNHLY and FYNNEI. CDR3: CASTEGGVSGYTF. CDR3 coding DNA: TGTGCCAGCACCGAGGGGGGGGTAAGCGGCTACACCTTC. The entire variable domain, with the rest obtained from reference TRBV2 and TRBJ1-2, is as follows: EPEVTQTPSHQVTQMGQEVILRCVPISNHLYFYWYRQILGQKVEFLVSFYNNEISEKSEIFDDQFSVERPDGSNFTLKIRSTKLEDSAMYFCASTEGGVSGYTFGSGTRLTVV.

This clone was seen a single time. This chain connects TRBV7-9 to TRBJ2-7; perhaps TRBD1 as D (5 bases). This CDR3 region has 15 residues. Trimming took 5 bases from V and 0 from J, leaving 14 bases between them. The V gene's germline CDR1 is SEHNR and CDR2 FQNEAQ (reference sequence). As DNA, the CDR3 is TGTGCCAGCAGCCCTACCGTACAGGACTCCTACGAGCAGTACTTC. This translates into CASSPTVQDSYEQYF. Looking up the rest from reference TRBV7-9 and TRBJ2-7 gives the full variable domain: DTGVSQNPRHKITKRGQNVTFRCDPISEHNRLYWYRQTLGQGPEFLTYFQNEAQLEKSRLLSDRFSAERPKGSFSTLEIQRTEQGDSAMYLCASSPTVQDSYEQYFGPGTRLTVT.

The CDR3 coding sequence is TGTGCCAGCAGACCAACTTCGGACAGTAGCTCCTACGAGCAGTACTTC. Amino acids: CASRPTSDSSSYEQYF. The chain has TRBV28 and TRBJ2-7, with D possibly TRBD1 on 6 matching bases. Germline lookup yields CDR1 MDHEN and CDR2 SYDVKM. With 6 bases removed from V and 0 bases from J, the gap between germline ends came to 18 bases. The CDR3 is 16 amino acids.

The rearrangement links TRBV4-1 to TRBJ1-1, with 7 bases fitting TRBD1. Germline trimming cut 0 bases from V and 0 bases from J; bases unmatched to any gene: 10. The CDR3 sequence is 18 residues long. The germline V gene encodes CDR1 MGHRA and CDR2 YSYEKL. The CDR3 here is CASSQDVSKGAMNTEAFF. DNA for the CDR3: TGCGCCAGCAGCCAAGATGTCTCTAAGGGGGCTATGAACACTGAAGCTTTCTTT.

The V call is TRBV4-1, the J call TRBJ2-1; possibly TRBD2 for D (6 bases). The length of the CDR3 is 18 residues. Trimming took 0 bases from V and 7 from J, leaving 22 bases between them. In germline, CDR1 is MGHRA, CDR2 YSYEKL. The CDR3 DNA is TGCGCCAGCAGCCAAGAAACCCCTAGCGTCATGGGGTTGAATGAGCAGTTCTTC. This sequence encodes CASSQETPSVMGLNEQFF.

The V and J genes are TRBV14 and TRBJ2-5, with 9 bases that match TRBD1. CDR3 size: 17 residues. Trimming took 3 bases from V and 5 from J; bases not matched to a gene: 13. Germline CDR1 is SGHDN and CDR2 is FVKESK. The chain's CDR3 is CASSHPLTGGHGETQYF. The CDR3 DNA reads TGTGCCAGCAGCCACCCCCTAACAGGGGGCCATGGGGAGACCCAGTACTTC. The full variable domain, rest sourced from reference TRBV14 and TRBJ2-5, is EAGVTQFPSHSVIEKGQTVTLRCDPISGHDNLYWYRRVMGKEIKFLLHFVKESKQDESGMPNNRFLAERTGGTYSTLKVQPAELEDSGVYFCASSHPLTGGHGETQYFGPGTRLLVL.

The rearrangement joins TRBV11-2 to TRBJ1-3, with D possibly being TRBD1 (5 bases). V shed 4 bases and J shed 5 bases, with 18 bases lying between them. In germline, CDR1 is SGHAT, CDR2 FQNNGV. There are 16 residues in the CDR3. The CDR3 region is CASSSQTETNRNTIYF. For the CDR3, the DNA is TGTGCCAGCAGCTCACAGACAGAGACCAATCGAAACACCATATATTTT.

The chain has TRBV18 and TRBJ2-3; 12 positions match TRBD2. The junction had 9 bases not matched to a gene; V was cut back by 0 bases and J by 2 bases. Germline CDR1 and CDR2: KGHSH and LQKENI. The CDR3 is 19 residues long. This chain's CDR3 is CASSPPAASGGADTDTQYF. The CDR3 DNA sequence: TGTGCCAGCTCACCACCGGCAGCTAGCGGGGGGGCCGACACAGATACGCAGTATTTT.

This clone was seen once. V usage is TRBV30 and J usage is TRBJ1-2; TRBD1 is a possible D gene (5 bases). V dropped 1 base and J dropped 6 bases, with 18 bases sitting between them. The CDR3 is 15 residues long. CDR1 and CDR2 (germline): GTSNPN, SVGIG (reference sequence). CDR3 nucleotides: TGTGCCTGGAGTGGGGGCCGGGGGGTGAGGGATGGCTACACCTTC. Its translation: CAWSGGRGVRDGYTF.

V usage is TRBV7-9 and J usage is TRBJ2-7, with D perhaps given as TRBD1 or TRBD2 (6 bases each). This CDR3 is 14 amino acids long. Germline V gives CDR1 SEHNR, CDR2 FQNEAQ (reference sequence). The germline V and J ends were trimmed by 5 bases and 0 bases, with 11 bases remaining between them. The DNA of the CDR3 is TGTGCCAGCAGCCCCGGGGGCAACTCCTACGAGCAGTACTTC. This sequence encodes CASSPGGNSYEQYF.

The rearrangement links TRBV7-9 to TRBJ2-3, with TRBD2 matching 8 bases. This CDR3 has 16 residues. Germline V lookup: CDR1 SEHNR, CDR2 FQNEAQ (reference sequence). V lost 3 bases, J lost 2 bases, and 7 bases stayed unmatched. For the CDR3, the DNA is TGTGCCAGCAGCTTTTTCACTAGCGGTAACACAGATACGCAGTATTTT. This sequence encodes CASSFFTSGNTDTQYF.

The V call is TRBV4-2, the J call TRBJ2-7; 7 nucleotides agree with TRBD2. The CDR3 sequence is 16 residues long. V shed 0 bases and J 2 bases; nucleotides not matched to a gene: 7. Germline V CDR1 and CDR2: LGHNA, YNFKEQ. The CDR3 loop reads CASSQESSGVTYEQYF. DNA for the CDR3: TGTGCCAGCAGCCAAGAGTCGAGCGGGGTTACCTACGAGCAGTACTTC.

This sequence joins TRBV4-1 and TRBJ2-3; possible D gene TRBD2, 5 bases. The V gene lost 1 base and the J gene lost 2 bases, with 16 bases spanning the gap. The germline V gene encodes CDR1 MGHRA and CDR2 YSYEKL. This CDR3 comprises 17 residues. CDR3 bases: TGCGCCAGCAGCCAAGGGGAGAGTAGGGTCTACACAGATACGCAGTATTTT. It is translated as CASSQGESRVYTDTQYF.

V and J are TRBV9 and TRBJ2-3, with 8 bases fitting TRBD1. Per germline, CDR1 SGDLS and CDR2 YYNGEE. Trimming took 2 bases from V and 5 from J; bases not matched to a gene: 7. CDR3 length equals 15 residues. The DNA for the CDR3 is TGTGCCAGCAGCGTCTTCAGGGGGCTTGGAGATACGCAGTATTTT. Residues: CASSVFRGLGDTQYF. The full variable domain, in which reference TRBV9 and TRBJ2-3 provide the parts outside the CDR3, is DSGVTQTPKHLITATGQRVTLRCSPRSGDLSVYWYQQSLDQGLQFLIQYYNGEERAKGNILERFSAQQFPDLHSELNLSSLELGDSALYFCASSVFRGLGDTQYFGPGTRLTVL.

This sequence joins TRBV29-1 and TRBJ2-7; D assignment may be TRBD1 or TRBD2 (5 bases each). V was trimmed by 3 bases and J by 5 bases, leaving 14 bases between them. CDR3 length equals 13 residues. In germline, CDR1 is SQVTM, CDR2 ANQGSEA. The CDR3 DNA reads TGCAGCGTTGAGGGGGACCAGAGGGACGAGCAGTACTTC. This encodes CSVEGDQRDEQYF.

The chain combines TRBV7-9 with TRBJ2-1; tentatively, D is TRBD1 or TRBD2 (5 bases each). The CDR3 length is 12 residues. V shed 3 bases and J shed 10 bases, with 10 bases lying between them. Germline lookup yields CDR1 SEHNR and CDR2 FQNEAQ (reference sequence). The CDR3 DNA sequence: TGTGCCAGCAGCTTGGGGACGGGAGAGCAGTTCTTC. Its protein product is CASSLGTGEQFF. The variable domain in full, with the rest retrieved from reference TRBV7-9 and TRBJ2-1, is DTGVSQNPRHKITKRGQNVTFRCDPISEHNRLYWYRQTLGQGPEFLTYFQNEAQLEKSRLLSDRFSAERPKGSFSTLEIQRTEQGDSAMYLCASSLGTGEQFFGPGTRLTVL.

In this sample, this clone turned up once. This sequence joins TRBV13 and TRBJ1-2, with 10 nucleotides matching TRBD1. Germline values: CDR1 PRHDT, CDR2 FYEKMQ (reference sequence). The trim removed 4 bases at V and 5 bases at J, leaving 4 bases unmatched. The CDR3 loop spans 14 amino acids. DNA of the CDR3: TGTGCCAGCAGCTCAGGGACAGGGGATTATGGCTACACCTTC. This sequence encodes CASSSGTGDYGYTF.

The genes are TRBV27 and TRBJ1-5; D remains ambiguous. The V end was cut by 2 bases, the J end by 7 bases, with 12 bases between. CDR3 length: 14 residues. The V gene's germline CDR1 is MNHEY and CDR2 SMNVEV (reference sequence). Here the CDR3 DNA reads TGTGCCAGCAGTTTACTAGGGTACAACCAGCCCCAGCATTTT. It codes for CASSLLGYNQPQHF.

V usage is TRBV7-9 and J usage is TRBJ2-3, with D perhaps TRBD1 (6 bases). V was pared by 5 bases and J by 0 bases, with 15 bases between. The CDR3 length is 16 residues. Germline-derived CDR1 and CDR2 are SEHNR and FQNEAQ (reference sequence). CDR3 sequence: CASSPRGGLSTDTQYF. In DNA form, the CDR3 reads TGTGCCAGCAGCCCCAGGGGTGGGCTTAGCACAGATACGCAGTATTTT. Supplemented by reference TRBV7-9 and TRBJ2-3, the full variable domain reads DTGVSQNPRHKITKRGQNVTFRCDPISEHNRLYWYRQTLGQGPEFLTYFQNEAQLEKSRLLSDRFSAERPKGSFSTLEIQRTEQGDSAMYLCASSPRGGLSTDTQYFGPGTRLTVL.

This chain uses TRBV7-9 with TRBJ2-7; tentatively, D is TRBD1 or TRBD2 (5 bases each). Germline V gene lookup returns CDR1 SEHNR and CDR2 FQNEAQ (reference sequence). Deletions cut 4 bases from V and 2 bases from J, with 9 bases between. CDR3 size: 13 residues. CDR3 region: CASSSGRTYEQYF. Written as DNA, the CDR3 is TGTGCCAGCAGCTCGGGACGGACCTACGAGCAGTACTTC.

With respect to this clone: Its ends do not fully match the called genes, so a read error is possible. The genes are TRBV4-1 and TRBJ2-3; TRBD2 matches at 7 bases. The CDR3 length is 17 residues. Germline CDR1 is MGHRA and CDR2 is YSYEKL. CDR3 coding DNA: TGCGCCAGCAGCCAAGCGTTCCCCAGCGGGAACACAGATACGCGGTATTTT. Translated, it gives CASSQAFPSGNTDTRYF.

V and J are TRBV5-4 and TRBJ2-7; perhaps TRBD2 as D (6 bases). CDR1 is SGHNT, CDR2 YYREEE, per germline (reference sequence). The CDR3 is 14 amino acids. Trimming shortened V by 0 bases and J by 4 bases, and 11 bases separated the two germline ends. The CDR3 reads CASSLGREDYEQYF. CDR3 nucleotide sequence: TGTGCCAGCAGCTTGGGTAGGGAGGATTACGAGCAGTACTTC.